The TCR beta chain under discussion was sequenced for a study of beta chain features in type 1 diabetes (dated 2018 in TCRdb). In the study overall: Patients and healthy donors did not differ in mean age, gender distribution, total cell number or subset yield. A total of 107,917,701 sorted cells were examined across all samples, and the number of cells per subset was strongly correlated with RNA yield. The study compared TCRB repertoires of sorted circulating CD4+ T cell subsets between recently diagnosed type 1 diabetes patients and matched healthy donors. Naive and central memory subsets were obtained from all 30 or so donors, but regulatory and stem cell-like memory subsets were isolated from only 8 patients and about eight healthy donors.

What the research found in general, with its limitations: Because small numbers of individuals were included in the HLA sub-analyses, any influence of HLA type on TCRB rearrangement was left unresolved. A moderate but significant shortening of TCRB CDR3 length was observed in type 1 diabetes patients in all four CD4+ subsets. Because cDNA was sequenced instead of genomic DNA, activated cells with high expression could be over-represented, although the groups did not differ in activation or CD3 levels. At VDJ recombination sites, type 1 diabetes patients had fewer insertions and more deleted nucleotides, which implies abnormalities in thymic rearrangement. Naive, central memory and regulatory TCRB repertoires appeared to be more alike among patients than among healthy donors. Shorter templates might have been favored by PCR, but patient and control samples were amplified and corrected together, so both groups would have been affected equally by any skew.

Of note for this clone: The specificity of this receptor is unknown. Base qualities were left out, and no much larger clone turns up one base away.

The entire amount of isolated RNA was reverse transcribed using the High Capacity cDNA Reverse Transcription Kit, so the sequenced TCRB transcripts were expressed ones. Deep immunoSEQ sequencing was performed on naive, central memory and regulatory T cell samples, with an average of roughly 3.6 million total reads per sample. Sorted cells were lysed in RLT buffer and RNA was extracted with DNase-treated RNeasy Micro or Mini kits, depending on cell number. To prevent cross-contamination, every cell subset was processed on its own, while patient and healthy donor samples were processed together. The immunoSEQ multiplex PCR was used to amplify TCRB sequences from cDNA, yielding 87-bp fragments that span the CDR3 region. Sequencing of the amplicons was done on the Illumina HiSeq platform. In the authors' own workflow: PCR bias was computationally corrected using synthetic template baselines, reads within Hamming distance 2 were collapsed, and singletons that could not be merged were discarded. By aligning reads against IMGT, V, D and J genes, CDR3 length, and insertions or deletions at six rearrangement sites were assigned. Within each subset, clonotype counts were normalized to sorted cell number, and only after that were true diversity and Gini coefficients computed with the tcR R package. Repertoire sharing was quantified using the overlap coefficient calculated on TCRB nucleotide sequences. Out-of-frame TCRB sequences from naive cells were analyzed as a proxy for the pre-selection repertoire. The table was pulled from immuneACCESS by TCRdb, which kept in-frame rearrangements only. Such tables lose some clones; where checked, under half of the loss comes from unresolved V genes, and the rest has no known cause. The DNA gave D and trimming, while V, J and clone size come from that table. In all, the sample holds 200,000 to 250,000 clones, and over 8.5% of those were seen once. The top ten clonotypes cover 0.03% to 0.04% of the sample.

Each donor gave one peripheral blood draw, around 100 mL on average, collected into heparinised tubes. Using a panel that included CD45RO, CCR7, CD25, CD127, CD95 and CD27, naive, central memory, regulatory and stem cell-like memory CD4+ T cells were sorted on a BD FACSAria II. Purity was above 98% for every sorted population. PBMCs were isolated immediately by Lymphoprep density gradient centrifugation and stained directly without culture. To minimize batch effects, samples were stained and sorted in pairs, one healthy donor with one patient per experiment. Taken from cysteine to phenylalanine, the CDR3 has 16 residues. Only the CDR3 portion is preserved as DNA: 48 bases, with reading frame beginning at the first base. Trimming takes 5 bases off V and 1 base off J; junction bases not matched to a gene: 10. CDR1 LGHNT and CDR2 FRNRAP are derived from the germline V gene.

Sequences were obtained from naive CD4+ T cells from blood. In light of the paper, this sample's cell subset or site label describes: true naive CD4+ T cells. The chain couples TRBV12-5 to TRBJ1-1; 7 bases in the junction line up with TRBD1. This TCR was sampled from a woman aged 18-29 years in good health. The nucleotide sequence is given as TGTGCTAGTGGTAGAAAATTCGGGACAGAGAACACTGAAGCTTTCTTT. The encoded protein is CASGRKFGTENTEAFF.